The 14 T cell receptor beta chains in this list originate from one sample, sequenced in a study of blood T cells in healthy people across ages (dated by TCRdb to the mid-2010s). The library came from 5' RACE. The sequencer listed for this sample is Illumina HiSeq 2500. A second about 7 to 12 cycle PCR used a sample-barcoded 5' primer and a J-beta primer mix. TCRdb applied fastp at Q25 and MiXCR to the public reads, then kept only in-frame beta chains. Entries that share a CDR3 protein sequence are merged under the most common genes and DNA. The table for this sample lists around 940,000 distinct CDR3 sequences; roughly 51% of them were counted only once. 20% to 25% of the sample goes to the ten largest clones. The material sequenced was blood. Source of these receptors: an older woman in good health.

CDR3 protein: CASRSPAGANVLTF. For the CDR3, the DNA is TGTGCCAGCAGGTCTCCGGCTGGGGCCAACGTCCTGACTTTC. The V and J genes are TRBV7-3 and TRBJ2-6; D is uncertain. This CDR3 has 14 amino acids. V lost 6 bases and J lost 2, with 8 bases in between. In germline, CDR1 is SGHTA, CDR2 FQGTGA.

This chain links TRBV7-7 with TRBJ2-1, with 12 nucleotides matching TRBD2. The CDR3 runs to 17 residues. Trimming took 1 base from V and 5 from J; bases not matched to a gene: 6. Germline CDR1 SSHAT, CDR2 FNYEAQ (reference sequence). This CDR3 is CASSLEVWTSGNNEQFF. CDR3 sequence (DNA): TGTGCCAGCAGCTTAGAGGTATGGACTAGCGGGAACAATGAGCAGTTCTTC.

The V gene is TRBV27, the J gene TRBJ2-7, with D perhaps being TRBD1 or TRBD2 (5 bases each). This CDR3 is built from 19 residues. Germline V gene sequence: CDR1 MNHEY, CDR2 SMNVEV (reference sequence). Deletions cut 8 bases from V and 6 bases from J, with 35 bases between. The CDR3 DNA sequence: TGTGCCAGCGCTCCGGAACGGGACCTCAGGTCGGTCGTTCGGTCCGAGCAGTACTTC. It encodes CASAPERDLRSVVRSEQYF.

Only a few counts were recorded for this clonotype. This chain links TRBV20-1 with TRBJ2-7; the match to TRBD2 covers 9 bases. CDR1 and CDR2 from the germline V gene are DFQATT and SNEGSKA (reference sequence). J gave up 6 bases and V 6 bases, and 12 bases lay outside the gene matches. This CDR3 contains 14 residues. This CDR3 is CSASPGTSFPEQYF. The CDR3 bases are TGCAGTGCCAGCCCTGGGACTAGCTTTCCCGAGCAGTACTTC.

This chain uses TRBV20-1 with TRBJ2-1, with 9 bases identical to TRBD2. V trimming: 3 bases; J trimming: 10 bases; junction bases outside the gene matches: 10. The germline V gene encodes CDR1 DFQATT and CDR2 SNEGSKA (reference sequence). This CDR3 is built from 14 residues. CDR3 in DNA: TGCAGTGCTAGTACGGCTAGCGGGACCCGGGAGCAGTTCTTC. Translated: CSASTASGTREQFF.

The genes are TRBV27 and TRBJ2-7; possible D gene TRBD1, 7 bases. V was pared by 5 bases and J by 5 bases, with 25 bases between. This CDR3 is built from 17 residues. Germline V gives CDR1 MNHEY, CDR2 SMNVEV (reference sequence). The CDR3 DNA sequence: TGTGCCAGCAGTCAATACCTAAAACGGAGGGGGCAGGACGAGCAGTACTTC. It is translated as CASSQYLKRRGQDEQYF.

This clonotype has only a few counts. The rearrangement uses TRBV5-1 and TRBJ2-3; D is undetermined. Germline CDR1 reads SGHRS; CDR2 reads YFSETQ. V was pared by 3 bases and J by 2 bases, with 10 bases between. This CDR3 spans 14 amino acids. The CDR3 spells CASSSVSPTDTQYF. The CDR3 DNA follows: TGCGCCAGCAGCTCGGTTTCCCCCACAGATACGCAGTATTTT.

This clonotype has only one observation. The J gene is TRBJ2-5, the V gene TRBV20-1; 12 positions match TRBD2. With V trimmed by 5 bases and J by 11 bases, 12 bases remained unmatched. CDR3 size: 14 residues. Germline CDR1 and CDR2: DFQATT and SNEGSKA (reference sequence). The CDR3, as DNA: TGCAGTGCTGGTACCGGGACTAGCGGGTACATACAGTACTTC. Encoded protein: CSAGTGTSGYIQYF.

This clonotype was seen a few times. The chain has TRBV2 and TRBJ1-5; TRBD1 is a possible D gene (6 bases). Germline V CDR1 and CDR2: SNHLY, FYNNEI. The CDR3 totals 15 residues. V was cut by 6 bases and J by 2 bases, with 14 bases left in between. CDR3 nucleotides: TGTGCCAGCAGCGTACAGGGTTTCGGCAATCAGCCCCAGCATTTT. It yields the protein CASSVQGFGNQPQHF. Looking up the rest from reference TRBV2 and TRBJ1-5 gives the full variable domain: EPEVTQTPSHQVTQMGQEVILRCVPISNHLYFYWYRQILGQKVEFLVSFYNNEISEKSEIFDDQFSVERPDGSNFTLKIRSTKLEDSAMYFCASSVQGFGNQPQHFGDGTRLSIL.

The rearrangement uses TRBV11-1 and TRBJ1-6; 7 bases are a match to TRBD1. Looked up from germline, CDR1 is SGHAT and CDR2 is FQDESV (reference sequence). The V and J ends lost 3 bases and 10 bases, in that order; junction bases with no gene match: 9. This CDR3 is built from 15 residues. The CDR3, as DNA: TGTGCCAGCAGCTTGACCGGGACAGAGAGATCACCCCTCCACTTT. It codes for CASSLTGTERSPLHF.

This clonotype was picked up a small number of times. This chain connects TRBV4-2 to TRBJ2-1; 14 bases line up with TRBD2. With 2 bases clipped from V and 8 bases from J, the junction kept 2 bases outside the gene matches. This CDR3 is 15 amino acids long. The V gene's germline CDR1 is LGHNA and CDR2 YNFKEQ. The DNA for the CDR3 is TGTGCCAGCAGCCAAAGGACTAGCGGGAGGCATGAGCAGTTCTTC. It is translated as CASSQRTSGRHEQFF.

The table lists this clonotype with a few counts. The rearrangement links TRBV27 to TRBJ1-5; D unclear. The CDR3 is 15 amino acids. V was clipped by 0 bases and J by 0 bases, with 6 bases between them. Germline V gives CDR1 MNHEY, CDR2 SMNVEV (reference sequence). The CDR3 nucleotides read TGTGCCAGCAGTTTATCCTTGATTAGCAATCAGCCCCAGCATTTT. This gives the protein CASSLSLISNQPQHF.

V gene TRBV7-6 combines with J gene TRBJ2-5, with 8 nucleotides matching TRBD2. Unmatched junction bases numbered 8, after V lost 1 base and J lost 1 base. CDR3 length: 17 amino acids. Looked up from germline, CDR1 is SGHVS and CDR2 is FNYEAQ. DNA of the CDR3: TGTGCCAGCAGCTTAGAATTTGGGCTAGCGGGCCAAGAGACCCAGTACTTC. It encodes CASSLEFGLAGQETQYF.

The V call is TRBV4-1, the J call TRBJ1-6; D remains unclear. The CDR3 contains 19 residues. Per germline, CDR1 MGHRA and CDR2 YSYEKL. The germline V and J ends were trimmed by 0 bases and 9 bases, with 24 bases remaining between them. Written as DNA, the CDR3 is TGCGCCAGCAGCCAAGAGCCGTCCGTACGGCTCTCAGTAGGTTCACCCCTCCACTTT. As protein: CASSQEPSVRLSVGSPLHF.